A single sample is the source of the 25 T cell receptor beta chains below, sequenced in a study of OX40 agonist ivuxolimab in advanced cancers. TCRdb's table, derived via immunoSEQ multiplex PCR, lists solely in-frame clones and lacks some. The sample has approximately 48,000 clones, about 80% seen once. This sample comprised CD4+ or CD8+ T cells sorted from blood, obtained in a trial of the OX40 agonist ivuxolimab. Receptor source: an adult with an advanced solid tumor such as melanoma, head and neck, liver or kidney cancer.

This clone has just a few counts. The rearrangement uses TRBV15 and TRBJ1-1, with 7 positions matching TRBD1. The CDR3 covers 17 residues. V dropped 0 bases and J dropped 5; count of bases not matched to a gene: 12. CDR1 and CDR2 (germline): LNHNV, YYDKDF (reference sequence). This chain's CDR3 is CATSREGTEGSRTEAFF. CDR3 nucleotides: TGTGCCACCAGCAGAGAAGGGACAGAGGGGAGTCGGACTGAAGCTTTCTTT.

The table lists this clone with a count of one. The chain links TRBV2 to TRBJ1-5; weak D call: TRBD1 (6 bases). The length of the CDR3 is 14 residues. The germline V gene has CDR1 SNHLY and CDR2 FYNNEI. Trimming removed 6 bases from V and 5 bases from J, with 14 bases in between. As DNA, the CDR3 is TGTGCCAGCAGAGGGGGGGGGTCATATCAGCCCCAGCATTTT. This gives the protein CASRGGGSYQPQHF.

This clone was seen only once. The gene calls are TRBV27 and TRBJ1-5, with a possible D match to TRBD1 (6 bases). Between the trimmed V and J ends, which lost 0 bases and 7 bases, there was a span of 16 bases. Per the germline V gene, CDR1 is MNHEY and CDR2 is SMNVEV (reference sequence). The CDR3 totals 16 residues. This chain's CDR3 is CASSLSWGARYQPQHF. The CDR3 DNA reads as TGTGCCAGCAGTTTATCATGGGGGGCGCGGTACCAGCCCCAGCATTTT.

This chain uses TRBV5-1 with TRBJ2-1; D gene uncertain. This CDR3 is 14 amino acids long. Deletions cut 5 bases from V and 4 bases from J, with 13 bases between. CDR1 is SGHRS and CDR2 is YFSETQ in the germline V gene. DNA of the CDR3: TGCGCCAGCAGATATAGAGAGAATTACAATGAGCAGTTCTTC. Translating gives CASRYRENYNEQFF.

The V gene is TRBV5-1, the J gene TRBJ2-5; D is perhaps TRBD1 or TRBD2 (5 bases each). The CDR3 spans 13 residues. V was cut by 5 bases and J by 5 bases, with 13 bases left in between. The germline gives CDR1 SGHRS, CDR2 YFSETQ. In DNA, the CDR3 is TGCGCCAGCAGTTCCGGGACGGGCGAGACCCAGTACTTC. This translates into CASSSGTGETQYF.

This chain links TRBV5-6 with TRBJ2-1; either TRBD1 or TRBD2 may supply D (5 bases each). The CDR3 sequence is 18 residues long. Germline CDR1 reads SGHDT; CDR2 reads YYEEEE. The V end was cut by 0 bases, the J end by 5 bases, with 21 bases between. Here the CDR3 reads CASSLAGTGRLPNNEQFF. CDR3 nucleotides: TGTGCCAGCAGCTTGGCGGGCACAGGCCGACTACCCAACAATGAGCAGTTCTTC. The full variable domain, its missing parts supplied by reference TRBV5-6 and TRBJ2-1, is DAGVTQSPTHLIKTRGQQVTLRCSPKSGHDTVSWYQQALGQGPQFIFQYYEEEERQRGNFPDRFSGHQFPNYSSELNVNALLLGDSALYLCASSLAGTGRLPNNEQFFGPGTRLTVL.

The CDR3 region has the DNA TGTGCCAGCAGCGGACTAGCGGGACGTTCCTACAATGAGCAGTTCTTC. Amino acid sequence: CASSGLAGRSYNEQFF. The chain is built from TRBV4-2 and TRBJ2-1; TRBD2 matches at 12 bases. CDR3 length equals 16 residues. Trimming removed 5 bases from V and 1 base from J; junction bases left unmatched: 3. CDR1 LGHNA and CDR2 YNFKEQ come from the germline V gene.

The chain employs TRBV2 and TRBJ2-1, with 11 bases that match TRBD2. The J segment lost 7 bases and the V segment lost 4 bases, leaving 3 bases of the junction unmatched. Per the germline V gene, CDR1 is SNHLY and CDR2 is FYNNEI. The CDR3 has 14 residues. CDR3 nucleotide sequence: TGTGCCAGCAGTGCCCTAGCGGGAGGAAATGAGCAGTTCTTC. This gives the protein CASSALAGGNEQFF.

The V and J genes are TRBV28 and TRBJ1-5; unclear D gene. This CDR3 has 15 amino acids. CDR1 and CDR2 from the germline V gene are MDHEN and SYDVKM. Trimming left V 2 bases short and J 2 bases short, with 10 bases between. This CDR3 reads CASSLRGGGNQPQHF. The CDR3 DNA sequence: TGTGCCAGCAGTTTACGGGGTGGAGGCAATCAGCCCCAGCATTTT.

The rearrangement uses TRBV6-5 and TRBJ1-2, with D tentatively TRBD1 (5 bases). This CDR3 is 15 amino acids long. Trimming took 5 bases from V and 4 from J, leaving 17 bases between them. Germline CDR1 reads MNHEY; CDR2 reads SVGAGI. CDR3 coding DNA: TGTGCCAGCAGTAACAGGAATGGGCCTTCCTATGGCTACACCTTC. Protein: CASSNRNGPSYGYTF.

The chain recombines TRBV18 with TRBJ2-7; D not certain. V dropped 0 bases and J dropped 3 bases, with 6 bases sitting between them. Germline CDR1 is KGHSH and CDR2 is LQKENI. The CDR3 sequence is 13 residues long. The CDR3 is CASSPPSGYEQYF. For the CDR3, the DNA is TGTGCCAGCTCACCACCGTCCGGCTACGAGCAGTACTTC. Complete variable domain (other parts from reference TRBV18 and TRBJ2-7): NAGVMQNPRHLVRRRGQEARLRCSPMKGHSHVYWYRQLPEEGLKFMVYLQKENIIDESGMPKERFSAEFPKEGPSILRIQQVVRGDSAAYFCASSPPSGYEQYFGPGTRLTVT.

The J gene is TRBJ2-1, the V gene TRBV2, with 10 bases aligning to TRBD1. The germline CDR1 and CDR2 sequences are SNHLY and FYNNEI. Unmatched junction bases numbered 7, after V lost 6 bases and J lost 5 bases. CDR3 length: 15 amino acids. The CDR3 reads CASRPRDRGNNEQFF. For the CDR3, the DNA is TGTGCCAGCAGGCCCCGGGACAGGGGAAACAATGAGCAGTTCTTC. Variable domain in full (rest from reference TRBV2 and TRBJ2-1): EPEVTQTPSHQVTQMGQEVILRCVPISNHLYFYWYRQILGQKVEFLVSFYNNEISEKSEIFDDQFSVERPDGSNFTLKIRSTKLEDSAMYFCASRPRDRGNNEQFFGPGTRLTVL.

The chain uses TRBV15 and TRBJ2-6; D is perhaps TRBD1 (5 bases). Trimming took 0 bases from V and 2 from J, leaving 8 bases between them. This CDR3 is built from 16 residues. Germline V gene sequence: CDR1 LNHNV, CDR2 YYDKDF (reference sequence). Here the CDR3 reads CATSRDPRAGANVLTF. CDR3 nucleotides: TGTGCCACCAGCAGAGATCCCAGGGCTGGGGCCAACGTCCTGACTTTC.

This chain uses TRBV28 with TRBJ1-2, with TRBD1 matching over 10 bases. The CDR3 contains 16 residues. After removal of 6 bases from V and 3 bases from J, the junction contained 10 bases not matched to a gene. The germline CDR1 and CDR2 sequences are MDHEN and SYDVKM. The CDR3 DNA is TGTGCCAGCAGCGGCGGACAGGGGGAGGTTTACTATGGCTACACCTTC. Its protein is CASSGGQGEVYYGYTF.

The chain couples TRBV7-3 to TRBJ2-1, with TRBD1 as a possible D gene (6 bases). The germline V gene encodes CDR1 SGHTA and CDR2 FQGTGA. V was pared by 5 bases and J by 4 bases, with 12 bases between. The CDR3 has 14 residues. The CDR3 protein is CASSPHTGYNEQFF. CDR3 bases: TGTGCCAGCAGCCCCCATACAGGGTACAATGAGCAGTTCTTC.

The chain recombines TRBV6-6 with TRBJ1-5; D gene ambiguous. The ends were cut back, 8 bases at V and 0 bases at J, with 8 bases in the middle. The CDR3 has 13 amino acids. Germline values: CDR1 MNHNY, CDR2 SVGAGI (reference sequence). The CDR3 nucleotides are TGTGCCAGCGGAACAAATAGCAATCAGCCCCAGCATTTT. It translates to CASGTNSNQPQHF.

The rearrangement uses TRBV5-4 and TRBJ2-1; no clear D gene. The germline CDR1 and CDR2 sequences are SGHNT and YYREEE (reference sequence). The CDR3 runs 13 residues. Trimming pared 6 bases from V and 6 bases from J, leaving 13 bases between. The CDR3 DNA is TGTGCCAGCACCCCCACCCGTGGCAATGAGCAGTTCTTC. Protein sequence: CASTPTRGNEQFF. The variable domain in full, completed from reference TRBV5-4 and TRBJ2-1, reads ETGVTQSPTHLIKTRGQQVTLRCSSQSGHNTVSWYQQALGQGPQFIFQYYREEENGRGNFPPRFSGLQFPNYSSELNVNALELDDSALYLCASTPTRGNEQFFGPGTRLTVL.

This clone was counted a few times. The CDR3 DNA is TGCACCAGCAGCCAAGAGGGGGGACAGCGTAATGAAAAACTGTTTTTT. Translated, it gives CTSSQEGGQRNEKLFF. The chain is built from TRBV1 and TRBJ1-4; the table's D call, TRBD1, has no DNA check behind it. TRBV1 is designated a pseudogene. This CDR3 spans 16 amino acids.

The chain has TRBV6-6 and TRBJ1-4; D perhaps matches TRBD1 (6 bases). CDR1 is MNHNY, CDR2 SVGAGI, per germline (reference sequence). The CDR3 is made up of 16 amino acids. V dropped 5 bases and J dropped 4 bases, with 17 bases sitting between them. The DNA for the CDR3 is TGTGCCAGCAGTCGAACACAGGGTGCATTTAATGAAAAACTGTTTTTT. It yields the protein CASSRTQGAFNEKLFF.

This chain joins TRBV10-3 and TRBJ1-1; tentatively, D is TRBD1 (5 bases). The CDR3 is 15 residues long. Germline V lookup: CDR1 ENHRY, CDR2 SYGVKD. Trimming left V 2 bases short and J 0 bases short, with 10 bases between. This CDR3 reads CAISEGGRMNTEAFF. CDR3 DNA: TGTGCCATCAGTGAGGGGGGACGCATGAACACTGAAGCTTTCTTT.

V is TRBV11-2 and J is TRBJ1-1, with a tentative D call TRBD1 (5 bases). The length of the CDR3 is 14 residues. Trimming left V 3 bases short and J 8 bases short, with 16 bases between. Germline-derived CDR1 and CDR2 are SGHAT and FQNNGV. CDR3 region: CASSFRRGGAEAFF. The CDR3 bases are TGTGCCAGCAGCTTTAGACGGGGCGGAGCCGAAGCTTTCTTT.

The gene calls are TRBV10-3 and TRBJ1-1; 10 bases fit TRBD1. The CDR3 covers 13 residues. CDR1 ENHRY and CDR2 SYGVKD come from the germline V gene. Germline trimming cut 6 bases from V and 6 bases from J; bases unmatched to any gene: 4. The CDR3 sequence is CAIRPGTGAEAFF. For the CDR3, the DNA is TGTGCCATCAGGCCCGGGACAGGGGCTGAAGCTTTCTTT.

This clone was observed a few times. The chain couples TRBV28 to TRBJ1-5, with D possibly TRBD1 on 5 matching bases. The CDR3 loop spans 12 amino acids. CDR1 is MDHEN and CDR2 is SYDVKM in the germline V gene. With 10 bases removed from V and 4 bases from J, the gap between germline ends came to 11 bases. The DNA for the CDR3 is TGTGCCATCGAAGGACAAAATCAGCCCCAGCATTTT. Its translation is CAIEGQNQPQHF.

The V call is TRBV27, the J call TRBJ2-3; the match to TRBD1 covers 10 bases. The V gene end was trimmed by 5 bases and the J gene end by 5 bases; junction bases not matched to a gene: 10. The CDR3 runs 16 residues. From germline, CDR1 is MNHEY and CDR2 SMNVEV (reference sequence). In DNA form, the CDR3 reads TGTGCCAGCAGTGGACGGACGGGACAGGGGAGAGATACGCAGTATTTT. This translates into CASSGRTGQGRDTQYF.

The chain links TRBV6-5 to TRBJ1-1; a possible D gene is TRBD1 (5 bases). This CDR3 comprises 16 residues. Germline CDR1 and CDR2: MNHEY and SVGAGI. V lost 2 bases, J lost 1 base, and 14 bases lay in between. CDR3 bases: TGTGCCAGCAGTTACGGGAAGGGACTGAGGAACACTGAAGCTTTCTTT. Its protein is CASSYGKGLRNTEAFF.